These T cell receptor beta chains were read from a single sample in a study of blood T cells in healthy people across ages. MiXCR, run by TCRdb on the 5' RACE reads, gives a single entry per CDR3 protein. The sample consists of about a million distinct CDR3 sequences, around 54% of them appearing once. Specimen: blood. Receptors originate from a woman aged 60-70 years in good health. Both conserved end residues are part of each CDR3. Fields, in order: CDR3 DNA, CDR3 protein, clone size, J gene, D gene, V gene. The D gene is left open where the match is weak. The listing skips clone size in some rows; elsewhere it reads once, few, many or a size class.

TGTGCCAGCAGTCCCTACAGGGGCCTTAACTATGGCTACACCTTC CASSPYRGLNYGYTF NA TRBJ1-2 TRBD1 TRBV27
TGTGCCAGCAGTGACCTTCGGGACCGCACGCAGTATTTT CASSDLRDRTQYF NA TRBJ2-3 NA TRBV6-1
TGCAGTGCTAGCAACCGAAATACCGGGAGATTTCATGAGCAGTTCTTC CSASNRNTGRFHEQFF NA TRBJ2-1 NA TRBV20-1
TGCGCCAGCAGCCAGGAATGGGGGGAAGAGACCCAGTACTTC CASSQEWGEETQYF few TRBJ2-5 NA TRBV4-1
TGCGCCAGCAGCCTGGGGCTATCGACTAGCACAGATACGCAGTATTTT CASSLGLSTSTDTQYF NA TRBJ2-3 NA TRBV5-1
TGTGCCAGCAGCAAAGGGGACTCTGGGGCCAACGTCCTGACTTTC CASSKGDSGANVLTF NA TRBJ2-6 NA TRBV21-1
TGCGCCAGCAGCCAAGTTGATACGGTAGAGACCCAGTACTTC CASSQVDTVETQYF NA TRBJ2-5 NA TRBV4-1
TGCAGTGCTAGAAAGGCGTTAGCGGGAGCCTACGAGCAGTACTTC CSARKALAGAYEQYF NA TRBJ2-7 TRBD2 TRBV20-1
TGTGCCAGCAGCCCCCAAGCGGGAAACATTCAGTACTTC CASSPQAGNIQYF NA TRBJ2-4 NA TRBV14
TGTGCCAGCAGCTCTGCTAGTAGCGGATGCAATGAGCAGTTCTTC CASSSASSGCNEQFF NA TRBJ2-1 NA TRBV7-2
TGTGCCAGCAGTTCTCGAGCGGGAAAGAACACCGGGGAGCTGTTTTTT CASSSRAGKNTGELFF NA TRBJ2-2 TRBD2 TRBV12-3/TRBV12-4
TGTGCCAGCAGCTTAGAAGTTCTAGCCGCTGGAGGGTTAGATACGCAGTATTTT CASSLEVLAAGGLDTQYF few TRBJ2-3 NA TRBV7-9